A single sample gave rise to the 30 T cell receptor beta chains below, sequenced in a study of OX40 agonist ivuxolimab in advanced cancers. Sequenced by immunoSEQ multiplex PCR; TCRdb stores in-frame clones only, minus some. The sample includes about 92,000 clones, approximately 80% seen only once; the top ten take around 5.5%. The specimen was CD4+ or CD8+ T cells sorted from blood, collected in a trial of the OX40 agonist ivuxolimab. These receptors all stem from an adult with an advanced solid tumor such as melanoma, head and neck, liver or kidney cancer.

This chain connects TRBV5-1 to TRBJ2-2; D might be TRBD2 (5 bases). CDR1 and CDR2 from the germline V gene are SGHRS and YFSETQ. Trimming removed 1 base at V and 1 base at J, with 11 bases between. The CDR3 runs 16 residues. CDR3 region: CASSLWESENTGELFF. The CDR3 nucleotides are TGCGCCAGCAGCTTGTGGGAGAGCGAGAACACCGGGGAGCTGTTTTTT.

This clone occurred once. This chain links TRBV7-9 with TRBJ2-2; D possibly corresponds to TRBD1 (5 bases). The V end lost 2 bases, the J end lost 3 bases, and 7 bases lay between the germline ends. This CDR3 is built from 14 residues. Germline CDR1 and CDR2: SEHNR and FQNEAQ (reference sequence). The CDR3, as DNA: TGTGCCAGCAGCTTATCAGGGTACACCGGGGAGCTGTTTTTT. Amino acid sequence: CASSLSGYTGELFF.

The chain is built from TRBV2 and TRBJ1-3; D call uncertain. CDR1 and CDR2 (germline): SNHLY, FYNNEI. The length of the CDR3 is 15 residues. V was pared by 4 bases and J by 0 bases, with 10 bases between. CDR3: CASSVQLLSGNTIYF. In DNA form, the CDR3 reads TGTGCCAGCAGTGTCCAGCTTCTCTCTGGAAACACCATATATTTT.

This clone was counted a single time. This chain connects TRBV5-4 to TRBJ2-5; 12 bases match TRBD2. J was trimmed by 3 bases and V by 1 base; bases with no gene match: 4. CDR3 length: 16 residues. The germline CDR1 and CDR2 sequences are SGHNT and YYREEE (reference sequence). CDR3 sequence (DNA): TGTGCCAGCAGCTTGAGGTCTAGCGGGAGGGAAGAGACCCAGTACTTC. Amino acid sequence: CASSLRSSGREETQYF.

This chain connects TRBV11-1 to TRBJ1-2; 8 nucleotides match TRBD1. V trimming: 6 bases; J trimming: 4 bases; junction bases outside the gene matches: 10. CDR3 length: 15 residues. CDR1 is SGHAT and CDR2 is FQDESV in the germline V gene (reference sequence). As DNA, the CDR3 is TGTGCCAGCAGTAAAGACAGGGGAGGTGGCTATGGCTACACCTTC. It is translated as CASSKDRGGGYGYTF.

The CDR3 loop reads CASRAAGGARTEAFF. CDR3 bases: TGTGCCAGCAGAGCCGCTGGGGGGGCGAGAACTGAAGCTTTCTTT. The chain has TRBV6-1 and TRBJ1-1; possible D gene TRBD1, 6 bases. The CDR3 is made up of 15 amino acids. Per germline, CDR1 MNHNS and CDR2 SASEGT. Between the trimmed V and J ends, which lost 6 bases and 5 bases, there was a span of 19 bases.

To note about this clone: This specimen includes other DNA sequences encoding the same CDR3. The chain joins TRBV6-5 to TRBJ2-3; D possibly corresponds to TRBD2 (6 bases). Germline V CDR1 and CDR2: MNHEY, SVGAGI. The CDR3 sequence is 14 residues long. V gave up 2 bases and J gave up 4 bases, with 10 bases separating them. The CDR3 protein is CASSYRGGPDTQYF. Written as DNA, the CDR3 is TGTGCCAGCAGTTACCGGGGAGGACCAGATACGCAGTATTTT.

The genes are TRBV4-1 and TRBJ2-3; 14 bases are shared with TRBD2. V lost 7 bases to trimming and J lost 2 bases; unmatched junction nucleotides: 11. From germline, CDR1 is MGHRA and CDR2 YSYEKL. The CDR3 sequence is 18 residues long. The chain's CDR3 is CASKSSLGLAGDTDTQYF. CDR3 nucleotides: TGCGCCAGCAAGAGCTCCCTGGGACTAGCGGGAGACACAGATACGCAGTATTTT.

This chain uses TRBV11-2 with TRBJ2-1; D is uncertain. Germline CDR1 and CDR2: SGHAT and FQNNGV. This CDR3 contains 15 residues. V gave up 3 bases and J gave up 2 bases, with 11 bases separating them. CDR3 protein: CASSFRLEPYNEQFF. Here the CDR3 DNA reads TGTGCCAGCAGCTTCAGGCTAGAACCCTACAATGAGCAGTTCTTC.

The CDR3, as DNA: TGTGCCAGCAGCCTCAGGGGGCCGAACACTGAAGCTTTCTTT. Translation gives CASSLRGPNTEAFF. The rearrangement joins TRBV5-4 to TRBJ1-1; 8 bases align to TRBD1. The CDR3 extends over 14 amino acids. The J segment lost 1 base and the V segment lost 4 bases, leaving 3 bases of the junction unmatched. The germline CDR1 and CDR2 sequences are SGHNT and YYREEE (reference sequence). Drawing the rest from reference TRBV5-4 and TRBJ1-1, the complete variable domain is ETGVTQSPTHLIKTRGQQVTLRCSSQSGHNTVSWYQQALGQGPQFIFQYYREEENGRGNFPPRFSGLQFPNYSSELNVNALELDDSALYLCASSLRGPNTEAFFGQGTRLTVV.

This chain connects TRBV10-3 to TRBJ2-3, with TRBD2 identical over 11 bases. This CDR3 spans 18 amino acids. The V gene's germline CDR1 is ENHRY and CDR2 SYGVKD. J was trimmed by 0 bases and V by 2 bases; bases with no gene match: 7. The CDR3 bases are TGTGCCATCAGTGAGACTAGCGGGAGATACACGAGCACAGATACGCAGTATTTT. Translating gives CAISETSGRYTSTDTQYF.

The rearrangement joins TRBV5-4 to TRBJ1-1; D is unclear. V lost 4 bases and J lost 0, with 10 bases in between. The V gene's germline CDR1 is SGHNT and CDR2 YYREEE (reference sequence). The CDR3 runs to 14 residues. CDR3 bases: TGTGCCAGCAGCCTTATTTCAGTGAACACTGAAGCTTTCTTT. Translated: CASSLISVNTEAFF. Variable domain in full (rest from reference TRBV5-4 and TRBJ1-1): ETGVTQSPTHLIKTRGQQVTLRCSSQSGHNTVSWYQQALGQGPQFIFQYYREEENGRGNFPPRFSGLQFPNYSSELNVNALELDDSALYLCASSLISVNTEAFFGQGTRLTVV.

The V gene is TRBV7-9, the J gene TRBJ2-5; D gene uncertain. The better agreement between TRBJ2-7 and the DNA end casts doubt on the J call. This CDR3 region has 15 residues. CDR1 SEHNR and CDR2 FQNEAQ come from the germline V gene (reference sequence). In nucleotides, the CDR3 is TGTGCCAGCAGCTTAGCGGGGTCTGCCTACTACGAGCAGTACTTC. Translating it yields CASSLAGSAYYEQYF.

V gene TRBV11-2 combines with J gene TRBJ2-7; tentatively, D is TRBD2 (5 bases). This CDR3 comprises 19 residues. Germline V gene data show CDR1 as SGHAT and CDR2 as FQNNGV. Trimming shortened V by 3 bases and J by 0 bases, and 24 bases separated the two germline ends. In DNA form, the CDR3 reads TGTGCCAGCAGCTTGATTGGGAGATGGGATGCGGAGAGCTCCTACGAGCAGTACTTC. The encoded protein is CASSLIGRWDAESSYEQYF. Together with reference TRBV11-2 and TRBJ2-7, the CDR3 gives the full variable domain: EAGVAQSPRYKIIEKRQSVAFWCNPISGHATLYWYQQILGQGPKLLIQFQNNGVVDDSQLPKDRFSAERLKGVDSTLKIQPAKLEDSAVYLCASSLIGRWDAESSYEQYFGPGTRLTVT.

This clone came up once. The chain links TRBV19 to TRBJ1-1; 9 nucleotides match TRBD1. The germline V gene has CDR1 LNHDA and CDR2 SQIVND (reference sequence). CDR3 size: 16 residues. After removal of 6 bases from V and 5 bases from J, the junction contained 13 bases not matched to a gene. The CDR3: CASSESRDRANTEAFF. The CDR3 nucleotides read TGTGCCAGTAGCGAATCCCGGGACAGGGCAAATACTGAAGCTTTCTTT. Combining the CDR3 with reference TRBV19 and TRBJ1-1 gives the whole variable domain DGGITQSPKYLFRKEGQNVTLSCEQNLNHDAMYWYRQDPGQGLRLIYYSQIVNDFQKGDIAEGYSVSREKKESFPLTVTSAQKNPTAFYLCASSESRDRANTEAFFGQGTRLTVV.

This clone was found a few times. This chain links TRBV5-1 with TRBJ2-7; D not resolved. Trimming left V 4 bases short and J 6 bases short, with 11 bases between. The CDR3 sequence is 12 residues long. Germline CDR1 reads SGHRS; CDR2 reads YFSETQ. CDR3 sequence reads: CASSAIDFEQYF. DNA for the CDR3: TGCGCCAGCAGCGCCATCGATTTCGAGCAGTACTTC.

The chain uses TRBV5-4 and TRBJ2-1, with TRBD2 identical over 10 bases. CDR1 and CDR2 from the germline V gene are SGHNT and YYREEE (reference sequence). The CDR3 spans 16 residues. With 4 bases clipped from V and 1 base from J, the junction kept 5 bases outside the gene matches. The CDR3 nucleotides read TGTGCCAGCAGCCAGGGACTAGCGATGTCCTACAATGAGCAGTTCTTC. This sequence encodes CASSQGLAMSYNEQFF.

The rearrangement joins TRBV12-5 to TRBJ1-5; D may be TRBD1 (6 bases). Per germline, CDR1 LGHNT and CDR2 FRNRAP. The CDR3 consists of 13 residues. V was pared by 2 bases and J by 6 bases, with 8 bases between. The CDR3 sequence is CASGLRGSQPQHF. The CDR3 DNA reads TGTGCTAGTGGTTTGAGGGGGAGTCAGCCCCAGCATTTT.

The V and J genes are TRBV7-9 and TRBJ2-7; D perhaps matches TRBD2 (6 bases). The CDR3 consists of 16 residues. Per germline, CDR1 SEHNR and CDR2 FQNEAQ (reference sequence). The germline V and J ends were trimmed by 5 bases and 3 bases, with 20 bases remaining between them. CDR3 nucleotide sequence: TGTGCCAGCAGCCTACTTTTGGGTGCGGGGATCTACGAGCAGTACTTC. This sequence encodes CASSLLLGAGIYEQYF. Together with reference TRBV7-9 and TRBJ2-7, the CDR3 gives the full variable domain: DTGVSQNPRHKITKRGQNVTFRCDPISEHNRLYWYRQTLGQGPEFLTYFQNEAQLEKSRLLSDRFSAERPKGSFSTLEIQRTEQGDSAMYLCASSLLLGAGIYEQYFGPGTRLTVT.

This rearrangement joins TRBV27 to TRBJ1-6; a possible D gene is TRBD1 (6 bases). V gave up 9 bases and J gave up 9 bases, with 21 bases separating them. CDR3 length equals 15 residues. CDR1 is MNHEY, CDR2 SMNVEV, per germline (reference sequence). CDR3 DNA: TGTGCCAGTATCAAAACAGGGAAAACGCCTTCACCCCTCCACTTT. Its translation: CASIKTGKTPSPLHF.

This chain connects TRBV6-4 to TRBJ2-1; the D gene is possibly TRBD2 (6 bases). The germline gives CDR1 MRHNA, CDR2 SNTAGT. The CDR3 loop spans 16 amino acids. The V gene lost 4 bases and the J gene lost 0 bases, with 13 bases spanning the gap. CDR3 loop: CASSVWGDSSYNEQFF. The CDR3 DNA reads as TGTGCCAGCAGTGTATGGGGGGACTCCTCCTACAATGAGCAGTTCTTC.

The chain carries TRBV12-5 and TRBJ2-7, with D tentatively TRBD2 (6 bases). Germline lookup yields CDR1 LGHNT and CDR2 FRNRAP. The CDR3 runs 17 residues. Trimming removed 7 bases from V and 4 bases from J, with 26 bases in between. Here the CDR3 reads CASAPVGGMGWGYEQYF. DNA of the CDR3: TGTGCTAGTGCCCCGGTGGGGGGAATGGGATGGGGATACGAGCAGTACTTC.

The rearrangement links TRBV2 to TRBJ2-1; D is possibly TRBD1 (5 bases). There are 13 residues in the CDR3. Germline CDR1 and CDR2: SNHLY and FYNNEI. V lost 8 bases, J lost 9 bases, and 17 bases lay in between. DNA for the CDR3: TGTGCCAGCTTGGTGGGGCTTTCGGGTGAGCAGTTCTTC. This encodes CASLVGLSGEQFF.

V is TRBV7-2 and J is TRBJ2-3; D is possibly TRBD2 (7 bases). Trimming cost V 7 bases and J 9 bases, with 14 bases left between them. Germline lookup yields CDR1 SGHTA and CDR2 FQGNSA. The CDR3 runs to 12 residues. The CDR3 is CASTGRGGTQYF. In DNA form, the CDR3 reads TGTGCCAGCACCGGAAGGGGGGGCACGCAGTATTTT.

The J gene is TRBJ1-3, the V gene TRBV9; D not certain. From germline, CDR1 is SGDLS and CDR2 YYNGEE. The CDR3 covers 17 residues. V lost 3 bases, J lost 0 bases, and 16 bases lay in between. The CDR3 is CASSAYVGSGSGNTIYF. CDR3 nucleotide sequence: TGTGCCAGCAGCGCCTATGTGGGGTCCGGCTCTGGAAACACCATATATTTT.

The chain has TRBV25-1 and TRBJ1-1, with 7 bases fitting TRBD1. Germline V gene lookup returns CDR1 MGHDK and CDR2 SYGVNS. The CDR3 has 15 residues. V lost 6 bases, J lost 2 bases, and 9 bases stayed unmatched. The CDR3 region is CASSPDRDINTEAFF. The CDR3 coding sequence is TGTGCCAGCAGCCCCGACAGGGATATCAACACTGAAGCTTTCTTT.

The CDR3 DNA reads TGTGCCACCAGCAGAGAGATCGTCTCAGATACGCAGTATTTT. Translating gives CATSREIVSDTQYF. This sequence joins TRBV15 and TRBJ2-3; no firm D call. CDR3 length: 14 amino acids. The germline gives CDR1 LNHNV, CDR2 YYDKDF (reference sequence). Trimming took 0 bases from V and 4 from J, leaving 8 bases between them.

This clone was recorded only once. The chain couples TRBV27 to TRBJ1-3; no reliable D call. The CDR3 spans 13 residues. In germline, CDR1 is MNHEY, CDR2 SMNVEV (reference sequence). The germline V and J ends were trimmed by 1 base and 8 bases, with 9 bases remaining between them. As DNA, the CDR3 is TGTGCCAGCAGTTTATGGGGTTCGGACACCATATATTTT. Encoded protein: CASSLWGSDTIYF.

This rearrangement joins TRBV19 to TRBJ1-4; 7 nucleotides line up with TRBD1. The CDR3 runs 14 residues. The V gene end was trimmed by 3 bases and the J gene end by 4 bases; junction bases not matched to a gene: 2. Germline-derived CDR1 and CDR2 are LNHDA and SQIVND (reference sequence). CDR3 in amino acids: CASSMGTDNEKLFF. Written as DNA, the CDR3 is TGTGCCAGTAGTATGGGGACAGATAATGAAAAACTGTTTTTT.

The chain combines TRBV13 with TRBJ2-2, with 13 positions matching TRBD2. The V segment lost 8 bases and the J segment 3 bases; nucleotides outside the gene matches: 0. This CDR3 spans 14 amino acids. Looked up from germline, CDR1 is PRHDT and CDR2 is FYEKMQ (reference sequence). In DNA, the CDR3 is TGTGCCAGCGGACTAGCGGGGGACACCGGGGAGCTGTTTTTT. This codes for CASGLAGDTGELFF.